This T cell receptor beta chain was identified during a study of breast tumors, draining lymph nodes, adjacent tissues. Study findings and constraints: Compared with lymph nodes, tumors were less diverse; compared with nontumor tissue, more. Tumor and nontumor repertoires were significantly more similar in luminal-like than in basal-like breast cancer. Most tumor T cells seemingly derive from lymph node, then expand in tumor.

Each CDR3 protein is one row after TCRdb ran MiXCR on the multiplex PCR reads. The repertoire holds about 21,000 distinct CDR3 sequences, about 41% seen once, with around a quarter in the top ten. This clonotype appeared many times. Its antigen remains unknown. Looked up from germline, CDR1 is ENHRY and CDR2 is SYGVKD. The CDR3 extends over 11 amino acids. The V end lost 3 bases, the J end lost 13 bases, and 12 bases lay between the germline ends. The specimen sequenced was breast tumor tissue. The V call is TRBV10-3, the J call TRBJ1-2; D is ambiguous. The TCR comes from a female donor with breast cancer. Some clones in this sample may be carry-over from other donors' samples. CDR3 bases: TGTGCCATCAGTGAAGACTTGACACGCACCTTC. This translates into CAISEDLTRTF.